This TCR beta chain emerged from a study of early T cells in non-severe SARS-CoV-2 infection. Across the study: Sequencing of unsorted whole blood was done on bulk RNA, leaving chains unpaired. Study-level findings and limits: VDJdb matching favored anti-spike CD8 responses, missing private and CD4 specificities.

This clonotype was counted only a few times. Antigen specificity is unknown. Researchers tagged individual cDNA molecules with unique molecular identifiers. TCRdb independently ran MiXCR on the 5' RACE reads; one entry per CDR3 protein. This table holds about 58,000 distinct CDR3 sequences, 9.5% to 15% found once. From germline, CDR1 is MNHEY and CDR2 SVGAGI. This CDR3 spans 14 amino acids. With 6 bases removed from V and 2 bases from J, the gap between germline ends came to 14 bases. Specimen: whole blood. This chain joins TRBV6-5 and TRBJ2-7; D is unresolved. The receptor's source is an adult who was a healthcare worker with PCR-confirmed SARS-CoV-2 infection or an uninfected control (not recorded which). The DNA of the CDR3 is TGTGCCAGCAGCCCCCTTAGGGCCACCTACGAGCAGTACTTC. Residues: CASSPLRATYEQYF.